This T cell receptor (beta chain) was captured by sequencing in a study of early T cells in non-severe SARS-CoV-2 infection. Study-wide results and limits: Anti-spike CD8 specificities were favored by VDJdb matching, whose results missed private and CD4 specificities.

This CDR3 spans 15 amino acids. Germline CDR1 is KGHSH and CDR2 is LQKENI. The J segment lost 5 bases and the V segment lost 3 bases, leaving 10 bases of the junction unmatched. Each single cDNA molecule received a unique molecular identifier. MiXCR, run by TCRdb on the 5' RACE reads, gives a single entry per CDR3 protein. The sample contains approximately 70,000 distinct CDR3 sequences, 10% of which appear only once. Points on this clonotype: What it binds is unknown.

The clonotype comes from an adult who was a healthcare worker with PCR-confirmed SARS-CoV-2 infection or an uninfected control (not recorded which). The material was whole blood, obtained at baseline. The chain couples TRBV18 to TRBJ2-7; 7 bases match TRBD2. This CDR3 is CASSPPRGRVHEQYF. CDR3 DNA: TGTGCCAGCTCACCTCCTCGAGGGAGGGTCCACGAGCAGTACTTC.